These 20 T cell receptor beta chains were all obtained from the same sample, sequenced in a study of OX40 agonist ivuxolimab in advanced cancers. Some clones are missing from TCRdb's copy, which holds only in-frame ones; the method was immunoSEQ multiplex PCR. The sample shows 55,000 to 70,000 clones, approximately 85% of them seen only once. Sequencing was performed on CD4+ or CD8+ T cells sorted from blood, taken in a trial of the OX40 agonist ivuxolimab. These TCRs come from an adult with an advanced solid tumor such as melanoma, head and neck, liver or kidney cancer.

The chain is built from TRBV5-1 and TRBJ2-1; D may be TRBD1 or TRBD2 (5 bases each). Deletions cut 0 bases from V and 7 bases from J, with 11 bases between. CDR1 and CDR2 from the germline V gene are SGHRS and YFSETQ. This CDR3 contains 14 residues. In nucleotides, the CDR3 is TGCGCCAGCAGCTTGGACGGGACCTTGAATGAGCAGTTCTTC. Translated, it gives CASSLDGTLNEQFF.

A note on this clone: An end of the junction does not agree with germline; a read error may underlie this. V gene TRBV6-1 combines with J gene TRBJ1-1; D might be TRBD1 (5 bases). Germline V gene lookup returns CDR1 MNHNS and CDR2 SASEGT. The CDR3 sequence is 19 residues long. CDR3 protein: CASSKAGYGLGRVNTEAFF. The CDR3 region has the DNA TGTGCCAGCAGTAAAGCAGGGTATGGCCTCGGGAGGGTGAACACTGAAGCTTTCTTT.

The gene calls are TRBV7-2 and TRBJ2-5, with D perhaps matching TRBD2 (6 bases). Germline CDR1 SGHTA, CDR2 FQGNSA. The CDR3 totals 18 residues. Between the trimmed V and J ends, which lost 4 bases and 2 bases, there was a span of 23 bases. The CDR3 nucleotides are TGTGCCAGCAGCTCCCAGCTCGCGGGGTCGCCAGCTCAAGAGACCCAGTACTTC. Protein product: CASSSQLAGSPAQETQYF.

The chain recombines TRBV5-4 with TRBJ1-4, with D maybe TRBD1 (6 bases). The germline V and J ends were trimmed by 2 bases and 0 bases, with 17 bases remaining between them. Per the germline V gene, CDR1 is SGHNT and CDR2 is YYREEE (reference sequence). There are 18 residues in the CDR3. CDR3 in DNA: TGTGCCAGCAGCTTTGGTGAGCGACAGGCAGCAACTAATGAAAAACTGTTTTTT. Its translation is CASSFGERQAATNEKLFF. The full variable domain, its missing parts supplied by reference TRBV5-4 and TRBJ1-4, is ETGVTQSPTHLIKTRGQQVTLRCSSQSGHNTVSWYQQALGQGPQFIFQYYREEENGRGNFPPRFSGLQFPNYSSELNVNALELDDSALYLCASSFGERQAATNEKLFFGSGTQLSVL.

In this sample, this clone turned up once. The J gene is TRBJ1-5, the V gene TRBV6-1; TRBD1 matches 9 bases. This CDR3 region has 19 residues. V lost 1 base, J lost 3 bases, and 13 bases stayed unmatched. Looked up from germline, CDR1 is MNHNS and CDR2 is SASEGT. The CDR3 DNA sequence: TGTGCCAGCAGTGAAGAGACTTACCGGGACAGGGTGGTCAATCAGCCCCAGCATTTT. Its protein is CASSEETYRDRVVNQPQHF.

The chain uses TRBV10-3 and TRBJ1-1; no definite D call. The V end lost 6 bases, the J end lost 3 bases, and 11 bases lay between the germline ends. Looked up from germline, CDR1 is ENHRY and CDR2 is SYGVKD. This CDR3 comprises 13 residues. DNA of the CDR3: TGTGCCATCAGGGACCATGGGGACACTGAAGCTTTCTTT. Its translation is CAIRDHGDTEAFF.

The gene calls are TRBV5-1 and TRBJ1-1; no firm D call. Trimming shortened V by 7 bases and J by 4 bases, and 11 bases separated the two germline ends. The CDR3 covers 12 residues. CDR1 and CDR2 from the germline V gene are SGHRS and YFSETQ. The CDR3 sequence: CASGVGATEAFF. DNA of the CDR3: TGCGCCAGCGGGGTGGGCGCCACTGAAGCTTTCTTT. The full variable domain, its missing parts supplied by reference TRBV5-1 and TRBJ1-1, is KAGVTQTPRYLIKTRGQQVTLSCSPISGHRSVSWYQQTPGQGLQFLFEYFSETQRNKGNFPGRFSGRQFSNSRSEMNVSTLELGDSALYLCASGVGATEAFFGQGTRLTVV.

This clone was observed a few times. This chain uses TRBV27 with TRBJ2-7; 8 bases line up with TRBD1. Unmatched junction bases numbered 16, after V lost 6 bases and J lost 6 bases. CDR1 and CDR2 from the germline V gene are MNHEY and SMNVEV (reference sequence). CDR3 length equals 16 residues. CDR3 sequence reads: CASSPIIGQGTSEQYF. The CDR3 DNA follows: TGTGCCAGCAGCCCAATAATAGGACAGGGTACCAGCGAGCAGTACTTC.

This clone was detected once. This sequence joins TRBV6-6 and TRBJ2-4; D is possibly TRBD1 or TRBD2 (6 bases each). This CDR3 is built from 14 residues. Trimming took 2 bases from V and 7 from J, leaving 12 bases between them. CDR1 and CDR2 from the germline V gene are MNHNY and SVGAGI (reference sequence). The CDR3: CASSYDGGRNIQYF. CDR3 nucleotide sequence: TGTGCCAGCAGTTACGACGGGGGCCGCAACATTCAGTACTTC.

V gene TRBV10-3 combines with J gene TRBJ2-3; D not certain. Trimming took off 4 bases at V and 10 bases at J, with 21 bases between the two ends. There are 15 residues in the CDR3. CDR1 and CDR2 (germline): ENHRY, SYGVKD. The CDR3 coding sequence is TGTGCCATCAGTGTTCTGGCAGGTAACAGATACGCGCAGTATTTT. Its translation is CAISVLAGNRYAQYF.

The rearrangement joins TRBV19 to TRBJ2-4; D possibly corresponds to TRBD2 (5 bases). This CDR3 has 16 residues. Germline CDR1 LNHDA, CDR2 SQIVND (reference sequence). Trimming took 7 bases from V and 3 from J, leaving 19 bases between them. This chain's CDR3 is CASTIPGVRGKNIQYF. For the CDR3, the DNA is TGTGCCAGTACCATCCCCGGGGTCCGTGGCAAAAACATTCAGTACTTC.

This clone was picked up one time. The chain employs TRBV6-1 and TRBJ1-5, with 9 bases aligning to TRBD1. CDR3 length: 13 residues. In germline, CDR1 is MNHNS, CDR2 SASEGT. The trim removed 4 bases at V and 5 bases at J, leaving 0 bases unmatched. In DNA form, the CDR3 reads TGTGCCAGCAGTGGGGACAGGGATCAGCCCCAGCATTTT. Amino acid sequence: CASSGDRDQPQHF.

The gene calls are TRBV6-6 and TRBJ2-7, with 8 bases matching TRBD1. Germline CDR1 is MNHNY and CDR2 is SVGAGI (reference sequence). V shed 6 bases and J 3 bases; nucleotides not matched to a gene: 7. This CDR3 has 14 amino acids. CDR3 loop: CASRGQGKDYEQYF. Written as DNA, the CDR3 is TGTGCCAGCAGAGGACAGGGTAAGGACTACGAGCAGTACTTC.

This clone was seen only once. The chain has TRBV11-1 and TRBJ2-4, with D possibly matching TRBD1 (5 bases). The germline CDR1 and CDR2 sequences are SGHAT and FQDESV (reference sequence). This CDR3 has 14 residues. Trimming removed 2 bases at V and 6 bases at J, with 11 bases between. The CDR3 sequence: CASSLSDSRNIQYF. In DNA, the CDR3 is TGTGCCAGCAGCTTATCTGACAGCCGAAACATTCAGTACTTC.

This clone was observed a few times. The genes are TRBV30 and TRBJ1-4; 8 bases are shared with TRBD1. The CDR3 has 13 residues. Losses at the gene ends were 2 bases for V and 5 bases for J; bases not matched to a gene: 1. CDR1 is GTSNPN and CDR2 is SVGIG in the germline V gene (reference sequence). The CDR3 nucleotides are TGTGCCTGGAGTCGACAGGGGAATGAAAAACTGTTTTTT. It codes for CAWSRQGNEKLFF.

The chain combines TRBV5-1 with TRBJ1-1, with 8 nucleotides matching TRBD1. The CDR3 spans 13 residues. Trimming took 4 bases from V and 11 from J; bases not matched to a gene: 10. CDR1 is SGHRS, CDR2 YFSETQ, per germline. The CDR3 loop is CASSPGQEGLAFF. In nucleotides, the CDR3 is TGCGCCAGCAGCCCGGGACAGGAGGGGCTGGCTTTCTTT.

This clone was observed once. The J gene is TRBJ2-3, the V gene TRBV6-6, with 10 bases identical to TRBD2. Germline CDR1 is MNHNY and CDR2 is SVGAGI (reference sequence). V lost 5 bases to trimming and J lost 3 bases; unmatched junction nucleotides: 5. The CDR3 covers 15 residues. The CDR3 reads CASSVGLASTDTQYF. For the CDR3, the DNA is TGTGCCAGCAGTGTGGGACTAGCGAGTACAGATACGCAGTATTTT.

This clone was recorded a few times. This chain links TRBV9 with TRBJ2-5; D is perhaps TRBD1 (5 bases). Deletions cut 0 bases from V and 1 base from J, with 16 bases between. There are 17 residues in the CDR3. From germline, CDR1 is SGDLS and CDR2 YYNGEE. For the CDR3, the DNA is TGTGCCAGCAGCGTAGGCCCAGGCAATAGGGGCCAAGAGACCCAGTACTTC. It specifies CASSVGPGNRGQETQYF.

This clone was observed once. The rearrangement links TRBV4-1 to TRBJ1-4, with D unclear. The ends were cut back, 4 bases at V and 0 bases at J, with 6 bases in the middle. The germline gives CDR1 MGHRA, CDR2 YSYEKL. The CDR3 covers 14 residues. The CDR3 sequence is CASSLAATNEKLFF. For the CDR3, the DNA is TGCGCCAGCAGCCTAGCGGCAACTAATGAAAAACTGTTTTTT.

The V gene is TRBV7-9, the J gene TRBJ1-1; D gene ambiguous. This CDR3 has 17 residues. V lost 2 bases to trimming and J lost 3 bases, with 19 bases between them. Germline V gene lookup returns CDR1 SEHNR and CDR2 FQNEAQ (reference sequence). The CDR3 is CASSLNGPGVGDTEAFF. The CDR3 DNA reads TGTGCCAGCAGCTTAAACGGGCCCGGGGTCGGGGACACTGAAGCTTTCTTT.